Listed here is a single T cell receptor (beta chain). The assay used was immunoSEQ (version v3.0), run at survey level. A target of 40,000-50,000 T-cell genomes per sample was set for sequencing. Assay: immunoSEQ multiplex PCR; the TCRdb copy retains only in-frame clones and omits some. The table includes under 50,000 clones, approximately 86% detected once. These data originate in a study of long-term antiretroviral therapy in people with HIV. Treatment locations for all participants with HIV were in the United States. Per germline, CDR1 SEHNR and CDR2 FQNEAQ (reference sequence). The CDR3 consists of 14 residues. The junction had 5 bases not matched to a gene; V was cut back by 6 bases and J by 1 base.

The rearrangement links TRBV7-9 to TRBJ2-5; the match to TRBD2 covers 7 bases. The material was unsorted PBMCs, obtained just before starting antiretroviral therapy. This clonotype was sampled from a woman aged 18-35 years with HIV. CDR3 bases: TGTGCCAGCAGTGATCTAGCGGCCCAAGAGACCCAGTACTTC. It codes for CASSDLAAQETQYF.